Below, 3 T cell receptor beta chains from the same sample are listed, as sequenced in a study of CD8+CD57+ T cells in acquired aplastic anemia (dated by TCRdb to the late 2010s). The patients picked for sequencing were ones in whom flow cytometry had shown an expansion of CD8+CD57+ cells. TCRdb records Illumina HiSeq 2000 as the sequencer. Profiling of TCR beta VDJ combinations and CDR3 sequences used genomic DNA as the template. TCRdb took the public reads, trimmed them with fastp at Q25, ran MiXCR for clone calling and kept in-frame beta chains. Every distinct CDR3 protein forms one entry, paired with its most common genes and DNA. For this sample the table gives approximately 470,000 distinct CDR3 sequences, of which more than 25% were detected only once. The ten largest clonotypes hold 0.82% of the sample. Source material: sorted CD4+, CD8+, or CD8+CD57+ T cells (not recorded which) from PBMCs. These receptors were collected from a human donor with aplastic anemia.

J is TRBJ2-1 and V is TRBV25-1; 8 positions match TRBD1. The V and J ends lost 4 bases and 8 bases, in that order; junction bases with no gene match: 10. The CDR3 loop spans 15 amino acids. Germline CDR1 MGHDK, CDR2 SYGVNS. CDR3 in DNA: TGTGCCAGCAGTGTACAGGGGGGCGGGCGTGATGAGCAGTTCTTC. It codes for CASSVQGGGRDEQFF.

The rearrangement joins TRBV29-1 to TRBJ1-2, with TRBD1 matching 8 bases. This CDR3 spans 12 amino acids. Germline V gene lookup returns CDR1 SQVTM and CDR2 ANQGSEA. V trimming: 5 bases; J trimming: 4 bases; junction bases outside the gene matches: 3. CDR3 sequence: CSVLGTGYGYTF. Written as DNA, the CDR3 is TGCAGCGTTCTTGGGACAGGCTATGGCTACACCTTC. Supplemented by reference TRBV29-1 and TRBJ1-2, the full variable domain reads SAVISQKPSRDICQRGTSLTIQCQVDSQVTMMFWYRQQPGQSLTLIATANQGSEATYESGFVIDKFPISRPNLTFSTLTVSNMSPEDSSIYLCSVLGTGYGYTFGSGTRLTVV.

This clonotype was recorded at least ten times. This rearrangement joins TRBV7-9 to TRBJ2-5; D tentatively reads TRBD1 or TRBD2 (6 bases each). This CDR3 has 16 residues. Germline CDR1 is SEHNR and CDR2 is FQNEAQ (reference sequence). Trimming took off 4 bases at V and 3 bases at J, with 18 bases between the two ends. DNA for the CDR3: TGTGCCAGCAGCTCGCCTGTTGGAGGGGGTAAAGAGACCCAGTACTTC. Translating gives CASSSPVGGGKETQYF. The whole variable domain, filled in from reference TRBV7-9 and TRBJ2-5, reads DTGVSQNPRHKITKRGQNVTFRCDPISEHNRLYWYRQTLGQGPEFLTYFQNEAQLEKSRLLSDRFSAERPKGSFSTLEIQRTEQGDSAMYLCASSSPVGGGKETQYFGPGTRLLVL.